The entry below gives a single T cell receptor beta chain sequence along with its context. The sample is drawn from a study of T cell responses to AZD1222 COVID-19 vaccine. Generated by immunoSEQ multiplex PCR, the TCRdb table keeps only in-frame clones and is missing some. The table lists roughly 120,000 clones, around 93% of them singletons. The CDR3 length is 12 residues. Germline V gene sequence: CDR1 MNHEY, CDR2 SVGAGI. The V gene lost 10 bases and the J gene lost 8 bases, with 14 bases spanning the gap. This TCR was sampled from an adult who received the AZD1222 COVID-19 vaccine. This sequence joins TRBV6-5 and TRBJ1-4, with a tentative D call TRBD1 (6 bases). This specimen consisted of peripheral blood, obtained 28 days after the second AZD1222 dose. The DNA for the CDR3 is TGTGCCACCTCAGGGGTCGGAGAAAAACTGTTTTTT. This encodes CATSGVGEKLFF.